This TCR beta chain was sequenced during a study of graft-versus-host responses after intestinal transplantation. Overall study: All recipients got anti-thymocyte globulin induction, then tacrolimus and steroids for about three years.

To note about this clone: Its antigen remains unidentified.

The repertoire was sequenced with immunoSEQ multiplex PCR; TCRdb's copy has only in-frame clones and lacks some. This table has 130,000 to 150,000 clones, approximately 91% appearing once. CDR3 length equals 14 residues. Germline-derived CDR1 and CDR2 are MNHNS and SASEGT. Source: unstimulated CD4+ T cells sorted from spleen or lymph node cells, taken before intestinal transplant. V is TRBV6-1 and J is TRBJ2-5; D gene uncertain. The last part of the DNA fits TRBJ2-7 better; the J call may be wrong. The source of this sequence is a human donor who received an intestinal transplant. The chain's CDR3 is CASSKTLAFTEQYF. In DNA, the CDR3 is TGTGCCAGCAGCAAGACCCTTGCCTTCACCGAGCAGTACTTC.